These 4 T cell receptor beta chains originate from one sample sequenced in a study of blood T cell repertoires in COVID-19. Some clones are missing from TCRdb's copy, which holds only in-frame ones; the method was immunoSEQ multiplex PCR. The sample gives hundreds of thousands of clones, around 87% of which show up once; about 1.6% is in the top ten. Sequenced input: peripheral blood. The source of these receptors is a middle-aged woman who had recovered from COVID-19.

The chain carries TRBV3-1 (or the pseudogene TRBV3-2) and TRBJ1-2; tentative D call: TRBD1 (6 bases). The CDR3 runs to 14 residues. From germline, CDR1 is LGHDT and CDR2 YNNKEL (reference sequence). V was trimmed by 1 base and J by 8 bases, leaving 14 bases between them. CDR3 nucleotide sequence: TGTGCCAGCAGCCAAGGGACAGCCCTAGGGGGCTACACCTTC. Translation: CASSQGTALGGYTF.

The V and J genes are TRBV12-5 and TRBJ1-2; 7 nucleotides match TRBD1. The CDR3 has 14 residues. V shed 5 bases, J shed 1 base, and the junction held 4 bases outside the gene matches. Germline CDR1 and CDR2: LGHNT and FRNRAP. CDR3: CASGGQAFNYGYTF. The CDR3 DNA sequence: TGTGCTAGTGGTGGACAGGCCTTTAACTATGGCTACACCTTC.

This clone was seen once. The J gene is TRBJ2-2, the V gene TRBV14; the match to TRBD1 covers 7 bases. Unmatched junction bases numbered 17, after V lost 4 bases and J lost 0 bases. Germline V gene sequence: CDR1 SGHDN, CDR2 FVKESK. CDR3 length equals 20 residues. CDR3 residues: CASSPKGRSDRAANTGELFF. In DNA, the CDR3 is TGTGCCAGCAGCCCGAAGGGCAGGTCAGACAGGGCAGCGAACACCGGGGAGCTGTTTTTT. Filled out from reference TRBV14 and TRBJ2-2, the complete variable domain reads EAGVTQFPSHSVIEKGQTVTLRCDPISGHDNLYWYRRVMGKEIKFLLHFVKESKQDESGMPNNRFLAERTGGTYSTLKVQPAELEDSGVYFCASSPKGRSDRAANTGELFFGEGSRLTVL.

The chain is built from TRBV7-8 and TRBJ2-5; D is perhaps TRBD2 (6 bases). The CDR3 runs 16 residues. CDR1 is SGHVS and CDR2 is FQNEAQ in the germline V gene. Trimming removed 0 bases from V and 2 bases from J, with 13 bases in between. The CDR3 region is CASSLASGGWQETQYF. CDR3 coding DNA: TGTGCCAGCAGCTTAGCCTCTGGGGGGTGGCAAGAGACCCAGTACTTC. Combining the CDR3 with reference TRBV7-8 and TRBJ2-5 gives the whole variable domain GAGVSQSPRYKVAKRGQDVALRCDPISGHVSLFWYQQALGQGPEFLTYFQNEAQLDKSGLPSDRFFAERPEGSVSTLKIQRTQQEDSAVYLCASSLASGGWQETQYFGPGTRLLVL.